This T cell receptor (beta chain) was documented in a study of cytomegalovirus exposure and HLA in healthy donors. Researchers ran the PCR with 60 Vbeta and 13 Jbeta primers. TCRdb's table, derived via immunoSEQ multiplex PCR, lists solely in-frame clones and lacks some. Here the sample table reports some 130,000 clones. V lost 7 bases and J lost 4, with 19 bases in between. The CDR3 is 15 amino acids. Germline V gene lookup returns CDR1 MNHEY and CDR2 SMNVEV (reference sequence). The sample taken for sequencing was PBMCs. This TCR was sampled from a middle-aged woman in good health and CMV-seronegative. The chain couples TRBV27 to TRBJ1-2, with a weak D call TRBD1 (6 bases). CDR3 nucleotides: TGTGCCAGCACCCCCGGGGGGGCTTATGTCTATGGCTACACCTTC. Its protein is CASTPGGAYVYGYTF.